Sequencing of this TCR beta chain was carried out in a study of T-cell memory formation after mild COVID-19. CDR1 and CDR2 (germline): MGHRA, YSYEKL. The CDR3 extends over 14 amino acids. Trimming cost V 0 bases and J 6 bases; bases outside gene matches: 1. TCRdb passed the 5' RACE reads through MiXCR, listing each CDR3 protein once. The sample lists 400,000 to 450,000 distinct CDR3 sequences; under 20% were seen once. The receptor comes from a man between 18 and 35 years old who had mild COVID-19 (a few samples of this study predate the infection). Cell type and time point are not known. The rearrangement uses TRBV4-1 and TRBJ1-2, with 10 positions matching TRBD1. Sequenced material: PBMCs or a T cell subset sorted from them (not recorded which). CDR3 protein: CASSQEGTGDGYTF. CDR3 bases: TGCGCCAGCAGCCAAGAGGGGACAGGGGATGGCTACACCTTC.